This paragraph reports one TCR beta chain. The data stem from a study of blood T cell repertoires in COVID-19. Study overall: Acute and convalescent COVID-19 samples came from the United States, Italy and Spain.

TCRdb's table, derived via immunoSEQ multiplex PCR, lists solely in-frame clones and lacks some. The profile shows approximately 150,000 clones, roughly 80% of them singletons. The CDR3 is 13 amino acids. Trimming removed 1 base at V and 8 bases at J, with 9 bases between. This sequence joins TRBV12-3 or TRBV12-4 and TRBJ1-5; D gene ambiguous. This receptor was identified in a woman in her seventies with acute or convalescent COVID-19. The sequenced sample consisted of peripheral blood. CDR3 amino acids: CASSLGSVKPQHF. The CDR3 region has the DNA TGTGCCAGCAGTTTAGGGAGTGTCAAGCCCCAGCATTTT.